The 10 T cell receptor beta chains below come from one sample, sequenced in a study of shared clonotypes between healthy human individuals. Profiling relied on immunoSEQ multiplex PCR, and the TCRdb table lists in-frame clones only, not all of them. The sample lists around 2.5 million clones, approximately 94% occurring once. The sequencing sample was made of naive CD4+ T cells from PBMCs. Subset described: CD45RA+ positively selected. The receptors stem from a man aged 18 to 29 in good health. Some clones in this sample may be carry-over from other donors' samples.

The chain joins TRBV12-5 to TRBJ2-7, with no clear D. CDR1 is LGHNT and CDR2 is FRNRAP in the germline V gene. This CDR3 contains 13 residues. V lost 6 bases and J 2 bases, leaving 11 bases between the germline ends. The DNA of the CDR3 is TGTGCTAGTGGCCGGCCCCCTACCTACGAGCAGTACTTC. Amino acids: CASGRPPTYEQYF.

The J gene is TRBJ1-2, the V gene TRBV6-1, with unresolved D. Germline V lookup: CDR1 MNHNS, CDR2 SASEGT. The CDR3 sequence is 13 residues long. The V gene lost 6 bases and the J gene lost 4 bases, with 12 bases spanning the gap. CDR3 protein: CASSARAAYGYTF. As DNA, the CDR3 is TGTGCCAGCAGCGCCCGGGCCGCCTATGGCTACACCTTC.

On this clone: The sample carries other DNA sequences with the same CDR3. The chain uses TRBV18 and TRBJ2-2; 11 bases are shared with TRBD1. CDR3 size: 15 residues. The germline CDR1 and CDR2 sequences are KGHSH and LQKENI. V dropped 5 bases and J dropped 4; count of bases not matched to a gene: 3. The DNA for the CDR3 is TGTGCCAGCTCAACGGGACAGGGGGGCACCGGGGAGCTGTTTTTT. It encodes CASSTGQGGTGELFF.

Turning to this clone: One end of the junction varies from germline; a read error may be responsible. V usage is TRBV11-2 and J usage is TRBJ1-4; weak D call: TRBD1 (5 bases). Germline-derived CDR1 and CDR2 are SGHAT and FQNNGV. There are 13 residues in the CDR3. CDR3 bases: TGTGCCAGCAGCTTAGTGGGGGGAGACCACCCCTACTTT. Translation: CASSLVGGDHPYF.

This clone has only one observation. V and J are TRBV10-3 and TRBJ2-1; 10 nucleotides line up with TRBD2. The CDR3 has 17 residues. Germline CDR1 and CDR2: ENHRY and SYGVKD. V trimming: 2 bases; J trimming: 6 bases; junction bases outside the gene matches: 10. CDR3 amino acids: CAISETLAGVGVNEQFF. CDR3 nucleotides: TGTGCCATCAGTGAGACCCTAGCGGGAGTAGGTGTCAATGAGCAGTTCTTC.

The chain couples TRBV5-1 to TRBJ2-7, with unresolved D. Germline V lookup: CDR1 SGHRS, CDR2 YFSETQ. This CDR3 has 15 residues. V was pared by 4 bases and J by 2 bases, with 16 bases between. The CDR3 DNA follows: TGCGCCAGCAGCCTAGGGCCCCTGGGTACCTACGAGCAGTACTTC. The encoded protein is CASSLGPLGTYEQYF.

The chain joins TRBV19 to TRBJ2-7, with 10 bases lining up with TRBD1. V lost 7 bases, J lost 4 bases, and 10 bases stayed unmatched. The CDR3 contains 15 residues. CDR1 and CDR2 (germline): LNHDA, SQIVND (reference sequence). The CDR3 coding sequence is TGTGCCAGTACCCCCTCGAGACAGGGGGCGTACGAGCAGTACTTC. Amino acid sequence: CASTPSRQGAYEQYF.

A word on this clone: Other DNA sequences from this sample encode an identical CDR3 as well. The chain carries TRBV28 and TRBJ1-5; D is ambiguous. The V gene lost 1 base and the J gene lost 4 bases, with 2 bases spanning the gap. CDR1 and CDR2 (germline): MDHEN, SYDVKM. This CDR3 is 12 amino acids long. For the CDR3, the DNA is TGTGCCAGCAGTTTATATAATCAGCCCCAGCATTTT. It codes for CASSLYNQPQHF. Together with reference TRBV28 and TRBJ1-5, the CDR3 gives the full variable domain: DVKVTQSSRYLVKRTGEKVFLECVQDMDHENMFWYRQDPGLGLRLIYFSYDVKMKEKGDIPEGYSVSREKKERFSLILESASTNQTSMYLCASSLYNQPQHFGDGTRLSIL.

This clone was found once. V gene TRBV18 combines with J gene TRBJ2-7; D is uncertain. The V end lost 2 bases, the J end lost 5 bases, and 13 bases lay between the germline ends. The CDR3 runs to 14 residues. Germline CDR1 KGHSH, CDR2 LQKENI. The CDR3 loop reads CASSPMLGTHEQYF. The CDR3 DNA sequence: TGTGCCAGCTCACCAATGCTGGGTACCCACGAGCAGTACTTC.

The chain couples TRBV5-4 to TRBJ2-3; D gene ambiguous. The V gene lost 0 bases and the J gene lost 4 bases, with 6 bases spanning the gap. Germline CDR1 is SGHNT and CDR2 is YYREEE (reference sequence). The CDR3 loop spans 13 amino acids. This chain's CDR3 is CASSLAAPDTQYF. The CDR3 nucleotides read TGTGCCAGCAGCTTGGCGGCCCCAGATACGCAGTATTTT.